The source of this T cell receptor (beta chain) is a study of Ad26.COV2.S vaccination and SARS-CoV-2 variants. About the study: COV1001, an Ad26.COV2.S trial, supplied this vaccine-arm donor. Study-wide results and caveats: Spike-specific CD8+ and CD4+ T cell responses reportedly showed substantial breadth after vaccination.

The treatment denotes: some 20 received Ad26.COV2.S at low or high dose, single or two shots; about five received placebo; per-sample allocation not given. Day 63 after the first injection of vaccine or placebo was the sampling time. What was given as vaccine was an Ad26 vector encoding Wuhan-strain SARS-CoV-2 spike. The germline V gene has CDR1 MNHEY and CDR2 SMNVEV (reference sequence). The junction had 5 bases not matched to a gene; V was cut back by 4 bases and J by 5 bases. CDR3 length: 14 residues. Assay used: immunoSEQ multiplex PCR; TCRdb lists only in-frame clones, some missing. This table has roughly 450,000 clones, 75% to 95% appearing once. Comments on this clone: The antigen remains unidentified.

This sequence was found in a person between 18 and 60 years old who received the Ad26.COV2.S COVID-19 vaccine or a placebo. Sequencing used peripheral blood, obtained in a trial of Ad26.COV2.S vaccine versus placebo. J is TRBJ2-7 and V is TRBV27, with TRBD2 matching over 10 bases. Here the CDR3 reads CASSSLAGVDEQYF. CDR3 nucleotide sequence: TGTGCCAGCAGTTCGCTAGCGGGAGTAGACGAGCAGTACTTC.